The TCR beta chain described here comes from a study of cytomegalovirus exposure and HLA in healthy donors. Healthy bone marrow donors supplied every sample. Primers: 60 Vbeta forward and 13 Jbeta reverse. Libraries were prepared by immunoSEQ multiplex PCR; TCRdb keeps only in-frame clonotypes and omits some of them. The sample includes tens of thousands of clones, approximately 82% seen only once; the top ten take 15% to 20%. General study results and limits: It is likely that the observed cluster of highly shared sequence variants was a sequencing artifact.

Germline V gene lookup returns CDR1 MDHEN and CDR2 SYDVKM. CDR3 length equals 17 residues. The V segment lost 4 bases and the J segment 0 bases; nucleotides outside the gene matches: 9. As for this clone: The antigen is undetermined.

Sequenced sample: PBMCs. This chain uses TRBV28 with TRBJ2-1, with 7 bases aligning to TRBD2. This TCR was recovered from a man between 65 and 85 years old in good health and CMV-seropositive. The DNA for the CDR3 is TGTGCCAGCAGTTCCATACTAGCGTACAGCTCCTACAATGAGCAGTTCTTC. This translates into CASSSILAYSSYNEQFF.